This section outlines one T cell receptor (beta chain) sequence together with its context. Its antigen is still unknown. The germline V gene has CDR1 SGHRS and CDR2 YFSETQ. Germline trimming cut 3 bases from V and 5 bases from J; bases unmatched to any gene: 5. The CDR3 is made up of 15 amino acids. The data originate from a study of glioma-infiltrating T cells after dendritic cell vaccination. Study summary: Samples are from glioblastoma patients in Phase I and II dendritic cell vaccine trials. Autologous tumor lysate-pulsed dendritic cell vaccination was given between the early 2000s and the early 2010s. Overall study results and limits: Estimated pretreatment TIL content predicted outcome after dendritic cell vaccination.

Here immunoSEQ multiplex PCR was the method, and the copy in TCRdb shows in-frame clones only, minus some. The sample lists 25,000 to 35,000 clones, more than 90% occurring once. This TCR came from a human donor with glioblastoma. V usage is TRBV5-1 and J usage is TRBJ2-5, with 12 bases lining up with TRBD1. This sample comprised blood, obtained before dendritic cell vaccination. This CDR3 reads CASSSGTGGLETQYF. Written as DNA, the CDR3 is TGCGCCAGCAGCTCCGGGACAGGGGGCTTGGAGACCCAGTACTTC.